Described below is a single T cell receptor beta chain sequence and its context. Germline V gene sequence: CDR1 LGHDT, CDR2 YNNKEL (reference sequence). V lost 2 bases to trimming and J lost 6 bases, with 8 bases between them. This CDR3 is built from 12 residues. The repertoire was sequenced with immunoSEQ multiplex PCR; TCRdb's copy has only in-frame clones and lacks some. The sample lists around 200,000 clones, 85% to 95% occurring once. The data are from a study of control samples from healthy donors and cancer patients. The rearrangement links TRBV3-1 (or the pseudogene TRBV3-2) to TRBJ2-7; TRBD2 might be the D (5 bases). Sequenced: blood. This receptor was identified in a man in his fifties or sixties in good health. The CDR3 spells CASSQKGGEQYF. The CDR3 nucleotides are TGTGCCAGCAGCCAAAAAGGAGGCGAGCAGTACTTC.